This T cell receptor beta chain was retrieved from a study of identical twins. TCRdb ran MiXCR on the 5' RACE reads and lists one entry per CDR3 protein. This table has just under 650,000 distinct CDR3 sequences, 7.1% appearing once. These records were also assigned to another study, of yellow fever vaccine responses in identical twins.

The TCR was taken from a woman between 18 and 29 years old in good health. Sequencing was carried out using PBMCs.

The CDR3 spells CSVDGGLKISYNEQFF. In nucleotides, the CDR3 is TGCAGCGTTGATGGGGGCCTGAAAATATCCTACAATGAGCAGTTCTTC. The J gene is TRBJ2-1, the V gene TRBV29-1; tentative D call: TRBD1 (6 bases). V was pared by 3 bases and J by 1 base, with 16 bases between. The germline V gene has CDR1 SQVTM and CDR2 ANQGSEA. The CDR3 length is 16 residues.